This T cell receptor (beta chain) was found in a study of T cells after yellow fever vaccination. Universal primer sites and UMIs were introduced during 5'RACE template-switching synthesis of TCR cDNA. From the 5' RACE reads, TCRdb called clonotypes with MiXCR, one entry per CDR3 protein. This sample has about 74,000 distinct CDR3 sequences; around 6.5% occur once, and the top ten carry about 32%. The study, taken as a whole, reports: Some clonotypes, a small share, were shared between CD4 and CD8 compartments. Reappearance after the booster was seen for most primary-vaccination clones, at 95% to 97% CD4 and 85% to 90% CD8. Contamination of FACS-sorted repertoires by abundant clonotypes from the bulk population could occur.

CDR3 length equals 15 residues. V dropped 1 base and J dropped 5 bases, with 12 bases sitting between them. Germline V gene sequence: CDR1 SEHNR, CDR2 FQNEAQ (reference sequence). This clonotype was detected a few times. Antigen specificity is unknown. This sequence was found in a man aged 18 to 29 who received the YFV17D yellow fever vaccine. V and J are TRBV7-9 and TRBJ2-4, with D uncertain. The starting material was CD8+ T cells sorted from PBMCs, obtained about 5 days after the first yellow fever vaccination. The CDR3: CASSLVPSAENIQYF. As DNA, the CDR3 is TGTGCCAGCAGCTTAGTACCCTCAGCTGAAAACATTCAGTACTTC.